Sequencing of this TCR beta chain was carried out in a study of vaccination effects on CD4 cells after COVID-19. Regarding the study as a whole: There was marked clonal contraction among infection- and vaccine-induced clones late after vaccination. Early post-infection timepoints were missing from the study, which also had few convalescent patients.

The length of the CDR3 is 12 residues. The ends were cut back, 4 bases at V and 5 bases at J, with 5 bases in the middle. Germline V gene lookup returns CDR1 LNHDA and CDR2 SQIVND (reference sequence). Here immunoSEQ multiplex PCR was the method, and the copy in TCRdb shows in-frame clones only, minus some. The repertoire holds some 30,000 clones, with almost 75% as singletons. Turning to this clone: What it binds is not known.

With the ViraFEST assay, the study expanded antigen-specific CD4+ T cells using viral peptide pools, then sequenced them. Isolating CD4+ T cells followed approximately ten days of culture. Of the BNT162b2 and mRNA-1273 vaccines, participants received two doses of one or the other. The specimen comprised CD4+ T cells from PBMCs cultured with HCoV-229E spike peptides, sampled after COVID-19 vaccination. This receptor was identified in a human donor who received a COVID-19 vaccine. The gene calls are TRBV19 and TRBJ2-2; D is perhaps TRBD2 (5 bases). DNA for the CDR3: TGTGCCAGTAGTACGGGAACCGGGGAGCTGTTTTTT. Translating gives CASSTGTGELFF.